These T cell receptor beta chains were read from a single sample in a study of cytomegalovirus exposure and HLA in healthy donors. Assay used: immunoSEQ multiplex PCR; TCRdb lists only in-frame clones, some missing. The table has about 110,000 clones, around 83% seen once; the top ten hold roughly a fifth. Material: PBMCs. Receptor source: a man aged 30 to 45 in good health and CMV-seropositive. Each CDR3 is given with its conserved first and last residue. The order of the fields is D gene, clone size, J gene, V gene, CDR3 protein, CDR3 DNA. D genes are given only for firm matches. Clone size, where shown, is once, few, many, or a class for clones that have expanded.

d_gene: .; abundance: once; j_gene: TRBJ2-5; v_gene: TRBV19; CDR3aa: CASSIGGGLQYF; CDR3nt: TGTGCCAGTAGTATAGGGGGAGGCCTCCAGTACTTC
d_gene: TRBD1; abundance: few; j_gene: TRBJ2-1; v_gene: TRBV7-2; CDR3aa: CARGQGAGYNEQFF; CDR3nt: TGTGCCAGAGGACAGGGGGCCGGGTACAATGAGCAGTTCTTC
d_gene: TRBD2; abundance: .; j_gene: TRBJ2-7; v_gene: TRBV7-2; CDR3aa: CASSFASGDKQYF; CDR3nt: TGTGCCAGCAGCTTCGCTAGCGGGGACAAGCAGTACTTC
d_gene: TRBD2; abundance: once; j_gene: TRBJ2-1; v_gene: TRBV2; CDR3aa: CASSERDYPSSYNEQFF; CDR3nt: TGTGCCAGCAGTGAAAGGGACTACCCCAGCTCCTACAATGAGCAGTTCTTC
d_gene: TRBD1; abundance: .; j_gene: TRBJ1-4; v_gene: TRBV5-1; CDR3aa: CASSPGQGDNEKLFF; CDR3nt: TGCGCCAGCAGCCCAGGACAGGGGGATAATGAAAAACTGTTTTTT
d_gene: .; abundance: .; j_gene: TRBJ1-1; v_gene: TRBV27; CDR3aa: CASGYPSGFAFF; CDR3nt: TGTGCCAGCGGTTATCCCTCGGGTTTCGCTTTCTTT
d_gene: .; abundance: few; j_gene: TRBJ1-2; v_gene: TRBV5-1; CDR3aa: CASSLAAMGAVYGYTF; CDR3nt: TGCGCCAGCAGCTTGGCGGCAATGGGGGCGGTCTATGGCTACACCTTC
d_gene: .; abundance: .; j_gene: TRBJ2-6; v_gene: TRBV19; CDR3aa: CASTTYSGANVLTF; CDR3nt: TGTGCCAGTACCACATACTCTGGGGCCAACGTCCTGACTTTC
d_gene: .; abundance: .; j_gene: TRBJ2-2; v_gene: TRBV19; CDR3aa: CASSRGLSGELFF; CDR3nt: TGTGCCAGCTCCCGGGGTCTGTCCGGGGAGCTGTTTTTT
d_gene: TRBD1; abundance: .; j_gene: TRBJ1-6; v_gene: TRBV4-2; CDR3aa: CASSPRQGARIFISYNSPLHF; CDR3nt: TGTGCCAGCAGCCCCCGACAGGGGGCGCGAATCTTCATCTCCTATAATTCACCCCTCCACTTT
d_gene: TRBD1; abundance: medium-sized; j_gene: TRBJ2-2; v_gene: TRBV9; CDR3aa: CASSTTWDRANTGELFF; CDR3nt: TGTGCCAGCAGCACCACTTGGGACAGGGCGAACACCGGGGAGCTGTTTTTT
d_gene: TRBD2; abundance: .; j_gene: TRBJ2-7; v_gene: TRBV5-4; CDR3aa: CASSLGSSGAYEQYF; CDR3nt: TGTGCCAGCAGCTTGGGGTCTAGCGGGGCTTACGAGCAGTACTTC
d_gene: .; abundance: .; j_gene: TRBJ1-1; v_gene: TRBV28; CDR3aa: CASSFSAEAFF; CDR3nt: TGTGCCAGCAGTTTTTCCGCTGAAGCTTTCTTT
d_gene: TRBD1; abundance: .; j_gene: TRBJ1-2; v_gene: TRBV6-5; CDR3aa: CASRNNRGRSYGYTF; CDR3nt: TGTGCCAGCAGAAACAACAGGGGTCGAAGCTATGGCTACACCTTC
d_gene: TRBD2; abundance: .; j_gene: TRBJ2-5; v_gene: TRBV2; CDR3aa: CASSGNSGSSKTQYF; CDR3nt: TGTGCCAGCAGTGGAAATAGCGGGAGCTCAAAGACCCAGTACTTC